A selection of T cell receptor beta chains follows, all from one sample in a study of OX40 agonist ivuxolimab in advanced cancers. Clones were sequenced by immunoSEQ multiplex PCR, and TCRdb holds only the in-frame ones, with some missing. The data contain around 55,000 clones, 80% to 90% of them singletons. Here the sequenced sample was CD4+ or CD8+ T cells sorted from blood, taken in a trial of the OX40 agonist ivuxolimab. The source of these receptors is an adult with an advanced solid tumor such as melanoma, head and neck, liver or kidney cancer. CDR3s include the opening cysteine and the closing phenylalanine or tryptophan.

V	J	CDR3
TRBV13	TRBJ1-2	CASINPGQSYGYTF
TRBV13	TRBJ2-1	CASSFRDRSYNEQFF
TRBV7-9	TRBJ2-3	CASYQGDTQYF
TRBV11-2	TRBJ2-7	CASSLNYEQYF
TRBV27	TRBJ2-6	CASSLSAGSFTGANVLTF
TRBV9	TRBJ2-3	CASSRTANLGTDTQYF
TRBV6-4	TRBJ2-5	CASSDSIDYPLGGQETQYF
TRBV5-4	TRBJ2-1	CASGLAEHNEQFF
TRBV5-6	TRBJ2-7	CASSLDSFYEQYF
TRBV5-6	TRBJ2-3	CASSPSAFPQYF
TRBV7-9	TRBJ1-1	CASSFSDSEAFF
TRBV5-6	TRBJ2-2	CASSLIQGAGELFF
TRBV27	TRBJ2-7	CASSQGFRYEQYF
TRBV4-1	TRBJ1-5	CASSQGPANQPQHF
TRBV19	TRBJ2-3	CASSISGPGAQYF
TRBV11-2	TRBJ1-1	CASSAGSGRDTEAFF
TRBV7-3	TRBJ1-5	CASSQDRGNLNQPQHF
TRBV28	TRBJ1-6	CATGTGGASSYNSPLHF
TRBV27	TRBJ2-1	CASGPGLRHNEQFF
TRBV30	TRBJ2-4	CAWSDPSTIQYF
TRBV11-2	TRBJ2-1	CASSSVPREINNEQFF
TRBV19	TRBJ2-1	CASSWTAGGYNEQFF
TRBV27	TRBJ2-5	CASSLGSPTQGQETQYF
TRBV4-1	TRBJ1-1	CASSPRGPGQGMGEAFF